The 21 T cell receptor beta chains below all came from one sample that was sequenced in a study of radiation and T cells in renal cell carcinoma. Time point in this sample: blood 4 weeks post-SBRT, at nephrectomy. Treatment meaning: 15 Gy SBRT to primary tumor, nephrectomy 4 weeks later. Repertoires were generated with immunoSEQ multiplex PCR, while TCRdb's copy carries only in-frame clones and drops some. The profile shows 90,000 to 100,000 clones, 75% to 85% of them singletons. The specimen was blood, collected from a patient whose treatment included radiotherapy and nephrectomy. The receptor source for this set is a man in his fifties or sixties with renal cell carcinoma.

This clone appeared once. The chain combines TRBV10-1 with TRBJ2-2; 9 bases line up with TRBD1. The CDR3 spans 16 residues. Germline CDR1 reads WNHNN; CDR2 reads SYGVQD (reference sequence). V shed 6 bases and J 2 bases; nucleotides not matched to a gene: 7. This CDR3 is CASRLDRGTNTGELFF. CDR3 nucleotides: TGCGCCAGCAGACTAGACAGGGGGACCAACACCGGGGAGCTGTTTTTT.

The chain couples TRBV10-3 to TRBJ2-1; D gene unclear. Deletions cut 0 bases from V and 9 bases from J, with 9 bases between. The CDR3 totals 13 residues. The germline CDR1 and CDR2 sequences are ENHRY and SYGVKD. The CDR3 DNA reads TGTGCCATCAGTGAGTCGACTGGTTCTGAGCAGTTCTTC. This sequence encodes CAISESTGSEQFF.

The table lists this clone with a count of one. The chain links TRBV7-2 to TRBJ2-2, with D possibly being TRBD1 or TRBD2 (6 bases each). The CDR3 sequence is 16 residues long. Germline values: CDR1 SGHTA, CDR2 FQGNSA. Between the trimmed V and J ends, which lost 5 bases and 7 bases, there was a span of 20 bases. CDR3 protein: CASSPRQGGLGGELFF. CDR3 coding DNA: TGTGCCAGCAGCCCCCGTCAAGGGGGGTTAGGCGGGGAGCTGTTTTTT. Supplemented by reference TRBV7-2 and TRBJ2-2, the full variable domain reads GAGVSQSPSNKVTEKGKDVELRCDPISGHTALYWYRQSLGQGLEFLIYFQGNSAPDKSGLPSDRFSAERTGGSVSTLTIQRTQQEDSAVYLCASSPRQGGLGGELFFGEGSRLTVL.

This clone was observed a single time. The J gene is TRBJ2-7, the V gene TRBV27; 8 bases line up with TRBD2. Per the germline V gene, CDR1 is MNHEY and CDR2 is SMNVEV (reference sequence). The length of the CDR3 is 15 residues. Trimming cost V 5 bases and J 6 bases; bases outside gene matches: 12. CDR3 coding DNA: TGTGCCAGCAGTCGAAGGAGCGGGAGTCTCAGCGAGCAGTACTTC. Translation gives CASSRRSGSLSEQYF.

The chain recombines TRBV6-6 with TRBJ1-2; D perhaps matches TRBD1 (6 bases). The germline gives CDR1 MNHNY, CDR2 SVGAGI (reference sequence). Trimming cost V 7 bases and J 0 bases, with 9 bases left between them. CDR3 length: 13 amino acids. The DNA for the CDR3 is TGTGCCAGCATCGGGACATCTAACTATGGCTACACCTTC. Protein: CASIGTSNYGYTF.

The rearrangement uses TRBV5-8 and TRBJ1-1; tentative D call: TRBD1 (6 bases). There are 12 residues in the CDR3. Trimming shortened V by 1 base and J by 10 bases, and 11 bases separated the two germline ends. The germline gives CDR1 SGHTS, CDR2 YDEGEE. This CDR3 reads CASSLRIRGAFF. DNA of the CDR3: TGTGCCAGCAGCTTGCGGATCAGGGGAGCTTTCTTT.

The gene calls are TRBV27 and TRBJ1-5, with D uncertain. This CDR3 comprises 22 residues. Trimming removed 1 base at V and 0 bases at J, with 28 bases between. Germline values: CDR1 MNHEY, CDR2 SMNVEV (reference sequence). The chain's CDR3 is CASSLFSPGSPRTYHSNQPQHF. The DNA of the CDR3 is TGTGCCAGCAGTTTATTTTCACCTGGGTCACCACGGACCTATCATAGCAATCAGCCCCAGCATTTT.

The genes are TRBV18 and TRBJ2-7; TRBD2 matches at 8 bases. The germline CDR1 and CDR2 sequences are KGHSH and LQKENI. The CDR3 is 20 amino acids. J gave up 0 bases and V 4 bases, and 20 bases lay outside the gene matches. CDR3 bases: TGTGCCAGCTCACGTACCTCTGCCCTAGCGGGTCGAGTTTCCTCCTACGAGCAGTACTTC. Translation gives CASSRTSALAGRVSSYEQYF.

The V gene is TRBV21-1, the J gene TRBJ2-7; the table's D call TRBD1 went unverified against the DNA. TRBV21-1 is flagged as a pseudogene. The CDR3 runs 18 residues. CDR3 coding DNA: TGTGCCAGCAGCCTCCCGCCGGGCCGGGACAGGGGGAAGGACGAGCAGTACTTC. Its translation is CASSLPPGRDRGKDEQYF.

The rearrangement joins TRBV7-9 to TRBJ2-7; D unresolved. V was cut by 3 bases and J by 0 bases, with 24 bases left in between. Germline V CDR1 and CDR2: SEHNR, FQNEAQ (reference sequence). The CDR3 is made up of 19 amino acids. In DNA, the CDR3 is TGTGCCAGCAGCTTCCCCTACCACGTGACCGGCAGAATCTCCTACGAGCAGTACTTC. Translating gives CASSFPYHVTGRISYEQYF.

The rearrangement links TRBV5-1 to TRBJ2-5; D is undetermined. Trimming left V 5 bases short and J 1 base short, with 15 bases between. Germline lookup yields CDR1 SGHRS and CDR2 YFSETQ. The CDR3 consists of 15 residues. The CDR3 reads CASRRRLAAQETQYF. The CDR3 nucleotides read TGCGCCAGCAGGAGGCGATTAGCCGCCCAAGAGACCCAGTACTTC.

J is TRBJ1-5 and V is TRBV28; TRBD1 is a possible D gene (6 bases). The CDR3 sequence is 16 residues long. The germline V gene has CDR1 MDHEN and CDR2 SYDVKM. V lost 3 bases and J lost 3, with 15 bases in between. The CDR3 is CASSFPAGGLNQPQHF. The CDR3 DNA sequence: TGTGCCAGCAGTTTTCCTGCCGGGGGCCTCAATCAGCCCCAGCATTTT.

This clone was observed a handful of times. This chain joins TRBV27 and TRBJ1-1, with TRBD1 identical over 7 bases. J lost 4 bases, V lost 5 bases, and 10 bases had no gene match. This CDR3 spans 15 amino acids. The germline V gene has CDR1 MNHEY and CDR2 SMNVEV (reference sequence). The CDR3 loop reads CASSQTGVITTEAFF. The DNA for the CDR3 is TGTGCCAGCAGTCAAACAGGGGTTATTACCACTGAAGCTTTCTTT.

This sequence joins TRBV6-5 and TRBJ2-3; maybe TRBD2 (5 bases). CDR1 is MNHEY, CDR2 SVGAGI, per germline. V was clipped by 4 bases and J by 2 bases, with 10 bases between them. There are 14 residues in the CDR3. The CDR3 here is CASSFGLYTDTQYF. As DNA, the CDR3 is TGTGCCAGCAGTTTCGGACTCTACACAGATACGCAGTATTTT.

The V and J genes are TRBV29-1 and TRBJ2-7; 9 bases are a match to TRBD2. The CDR3 has 13 residues. After removal of 7 bases from V and 7 bases from J, the junction contained 11 bases not matched to a gene. Looked up from germline, CDR1 is SQVTM and CDR2 is ANQGSEA. The CDR3 nucleotides read TGCAGCGGATTTGCGGGAGGGGCTGAAGAGCAGTACTTC. Protein: CSGFAGGAEEQYF.

The chain carries TRBV11-2 and TRBJ2-4, with D possibly being TRBD1 or TRBD2 (5 bases each). This CDR3 is built from 14 residues. In germline, CDR1 is SGHAT, CDR2 FQNNGV. V was shortened by 7 bases and J by 0 bases, with 10 bases between the two germline ends. In DNA form, the CDR3 reads TGTGCCAGCAACTCCGGGACAGCCAAAAACATTCAGTACTTC. The encoded protein is CASNSGTAKNIQYF.

This chain connects TRBV9 to TRBJ2-6; no clear D. The CDR3 has 15 amino acids. Trimming removed 2 bases at V and 0 bases at J, with 6 bases between. CDR1 and CDR2 (germline): SGDLS, YYNGEE. CDR3 coding DNA: TGTGCCAGCAGCGTTCGGAGCTCTGGGGCCAACGTCCTGACTTTC. It encodes CASSVRSSGANVLTF.

The chain couples TRBV7-2 to TRBJ1-5, with 8 bases aligning to TRBD1. CDR1 is SGHTA, CDR2 FQGNSA, per germline. The CDR3 runs 14 residues. The V and J ends lost 5 bases and 6 bases, in that order; junction bases with no gene match: 6. CDR3 amino acids: CASSQDRVGQPQHF. DNA of the CDR3: TGTGCCAGCAGCCAGGACAGGGTCGGTCAGCCCCAGCATTTT.

This clone was picked up one time. The chain uses TRBV11-2 and TRBJ2-2; weak D call: TRBD1 (6 bases). This CDR3 is built from 15 residues. Trimming cost V 3 bases and J 2 bases, with 10 bases left between them. Germline V gene sequence: CDR1 SGHAT, CDR2 FQNNGV. The CDR3 loop reads CASSFRGYNTGELFF. The CDR3 bases are TGTGCCAGCAGCTTCAGGGGATACAACACCGGGGAGCTGTTTTTT.

Only a few counts were recorded for this clone. This chain links TRBV5-1 with TRBJ1-3, with D possibly being TRBD1 (5 bases). The CDR3 is 18 residues long. Germline V gives CDR1 SGHRS, CDR2 YFSETQ. V was cut by 4 bases and J by 1 base, with 21 bases left in between. The CDR3: CASSPWVGQGLSGNTIYF. The CDR3 DNA sequence: TGCGCCAGCAGCCCCTGGGTCGGGCAGGGTCTATCTGGAAACACCATATATTTT. Filled out from reference TRBV5-1 and TRBJ1-3, the complete variable domain reads KAGVTQTPRYLIKTRGQQVTLSCSPISGHRSVSWYQQTPGQGLQFLFEYFSETQRNKGNFPGRFSGRQFSNSRSEMNVSTLELGDSALYLCASSPWVGQGLSGNTIYFGEGSWLTVV.

The V gene is TRBV5-6, the J gene TRBJ1-4; D gene uncertain. There are 14 residues in the CDR3. V lost 0 bases and J 4 bases, leaving 7 bases between the germline ends. Germline assignment: CDR1 SGHDT and CDR2 YYEEEE. The CDR3 DNA is TGTGCCAGCAGCTTGGTCGGTGGTAATGAAAAACTGTTTTTT. The encoded protein is CASSLVGGNEKLFF. The variable domain in full, with the rest retrieved from reference TRBV5-6 and TRBJ1-4, is DAGVTQSPTHLIKTRGQQVTLRCSPKSGHDTVSWYQQALGQGPQFIFQYYEEEERQRGNFPDRFSGHQFPNYSSELNVNALLLGDSALYLCASSLVGGNEKLFFGSGTQLSVL.